This T cell receptor (beta chain) emerged from a study of PD-1 blockade in mismatch repair-deficient tumors. Overall study: All were previously treated, progressing patients with about 12 mismatch repair-deficient cancer types. General study findings and limits: Rapid post-treatment expansion, then contraction, generally preceding radiologic response, marked tumor-resident clones.

Details on this clone: Its target is not known.

TCRdb's table, derived via immunoSEQ multiplex PCR, lists solely in-frame clones and lacks some. The sample records roughly 120,000 clones, about 80% being singletons. PCR or immunohistochemistry showed mismatch repair deficiency in every enrolled patient. TCR sequencing covered a few patients who responded to pembrolizumab. V was cut by 5 bases and J by 3 bases, with 10 bases left in between. Germline lookup yields CDR1 LNHDA and CDR2 SQIVND (reference sequence). The CDR3 extends over 13 amino acids. V usage is TRBV19 and J usage is TRBJ1-1; perhaps TRBD1 as D (5 bases). This TCR was recovered from an adult with mismatch repair-deficient cancer. Source: peripheral blood, taken about 13 months after starting pembrolizumab. The CDR3 DNA is TGTGCCAGTAGTCCAGGGCAGGACACTGAAGCTTTCTTT. This gives the protein CASSPGQDTEAFF.